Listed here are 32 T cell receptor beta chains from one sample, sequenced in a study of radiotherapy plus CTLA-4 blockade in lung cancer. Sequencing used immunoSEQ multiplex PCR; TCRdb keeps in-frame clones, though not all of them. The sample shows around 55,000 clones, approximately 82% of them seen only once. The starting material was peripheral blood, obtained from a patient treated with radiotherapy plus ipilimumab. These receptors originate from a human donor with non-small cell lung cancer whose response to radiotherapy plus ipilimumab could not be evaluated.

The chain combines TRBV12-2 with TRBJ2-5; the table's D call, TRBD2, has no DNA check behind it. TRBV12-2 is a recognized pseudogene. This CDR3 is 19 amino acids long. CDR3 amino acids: CASRLRFSEAGGLQETQYF. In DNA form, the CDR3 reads TGTGCAAGTCGCTTAAGGTTTTCGGAAGCGGGGGGCCTCCAAGAGACCCAGTACTTC.

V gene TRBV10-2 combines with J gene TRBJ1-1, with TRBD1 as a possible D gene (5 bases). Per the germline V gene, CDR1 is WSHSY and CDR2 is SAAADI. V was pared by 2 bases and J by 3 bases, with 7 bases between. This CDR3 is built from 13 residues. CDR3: CASSEAGYTEAFF. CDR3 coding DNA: TGCGCCAGCAGTGAGGCAGGGTACACTGAAGCTTTCTTT.

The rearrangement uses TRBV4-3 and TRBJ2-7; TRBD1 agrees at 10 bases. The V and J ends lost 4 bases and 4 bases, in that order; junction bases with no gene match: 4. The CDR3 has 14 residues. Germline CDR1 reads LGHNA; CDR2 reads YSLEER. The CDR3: CASSPGTGAYEQYF. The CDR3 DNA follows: TGCGCCAGCAGCCCTGGGACAGGGGCTTACGAGCAGTACTTC.

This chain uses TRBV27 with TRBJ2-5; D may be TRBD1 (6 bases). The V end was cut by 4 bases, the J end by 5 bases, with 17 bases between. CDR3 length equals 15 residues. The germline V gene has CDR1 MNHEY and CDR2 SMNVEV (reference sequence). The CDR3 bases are TGTGCCAGCAGTTACAACAGGGAGAGGGGTGAGACCCAGTACTTC. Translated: CASSYNRERGETQYF.

The CDR3 DNA reads as TGCGCCAGCAGCTTGCCCACCTCCCAGTCCGGGACAAGGGGCGAGACCCAGTACTTC. Amino acid sequence: CASSLPTSQSGTRGETQYF. This sequence joins TRBV5-1 and TRBJ2-5; possible D gene TRBD1, 6 bases. Per germline, CDR1 SGHRS and CDR2 YFSETQ. The CDR3 is 19 residues long. V lost 1 base and J 5 bases, leaving 27 bases between the germline ends.

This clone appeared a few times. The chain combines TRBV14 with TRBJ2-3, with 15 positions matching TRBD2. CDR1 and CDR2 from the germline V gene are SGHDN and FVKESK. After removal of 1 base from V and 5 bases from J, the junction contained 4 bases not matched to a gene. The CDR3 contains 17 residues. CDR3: CASSQAPGLAGGDTQYF. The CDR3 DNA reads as TGTGCCAGCAGCCAAGCTCCGGGACTAGCGGGAGGAGATACGCAGTATTTT.

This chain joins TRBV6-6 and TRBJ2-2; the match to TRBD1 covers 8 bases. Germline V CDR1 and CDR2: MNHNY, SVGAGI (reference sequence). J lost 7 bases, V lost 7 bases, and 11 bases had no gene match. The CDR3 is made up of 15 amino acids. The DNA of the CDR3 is TGTGCCAGCAACTTCGGACAGGGCAGGGGCGGGGAGCTGTTTTTT. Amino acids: CASNFGQGRGGELFF.

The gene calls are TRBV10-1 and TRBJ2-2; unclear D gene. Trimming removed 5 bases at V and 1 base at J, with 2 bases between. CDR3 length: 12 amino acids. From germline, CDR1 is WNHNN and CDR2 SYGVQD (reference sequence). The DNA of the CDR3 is TGCGCCAGCAGTCAGAACACCGGGGAGCTGTTTTTT. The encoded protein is CASSQNTGELFF.

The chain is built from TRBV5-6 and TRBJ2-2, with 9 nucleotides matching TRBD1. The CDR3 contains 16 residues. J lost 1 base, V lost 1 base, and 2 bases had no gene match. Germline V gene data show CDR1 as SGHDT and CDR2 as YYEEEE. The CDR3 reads CASSLTGGRNTGELFF. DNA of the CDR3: TGTGCCAGCAGCTTGACAGGGGGCAGGAACACCGGGGAGCTGTTTTTT.

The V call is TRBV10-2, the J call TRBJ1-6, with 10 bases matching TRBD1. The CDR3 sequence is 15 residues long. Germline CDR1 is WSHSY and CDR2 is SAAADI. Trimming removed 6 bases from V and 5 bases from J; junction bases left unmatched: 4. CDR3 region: CASRWTGGHNSPLHF. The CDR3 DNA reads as TGCGCCAGCAGATGGACAGGGGGGCATAATTCACCCCTCCACTTT.

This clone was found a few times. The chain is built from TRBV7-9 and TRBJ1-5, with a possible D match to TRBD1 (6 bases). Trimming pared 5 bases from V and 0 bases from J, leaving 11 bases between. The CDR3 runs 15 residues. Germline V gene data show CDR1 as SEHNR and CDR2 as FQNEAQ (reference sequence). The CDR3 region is CASSRTGHSNQPQHF. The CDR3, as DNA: TGTGCCAGCAGCCGAACGGGACATAGCAATCAGCCCCAGCATTTT. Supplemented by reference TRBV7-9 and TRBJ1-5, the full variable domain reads DTGVSQNPRHKITKRGQNVTFRCDPISEHNRLYWYRQTLGQGPEFLTYFQNEAQLEKSRLLSDRFSAERPKGSFSTLEIQRTEQGDSAMYLCASSRTGHSNQPQHFGDGTRLSIL.

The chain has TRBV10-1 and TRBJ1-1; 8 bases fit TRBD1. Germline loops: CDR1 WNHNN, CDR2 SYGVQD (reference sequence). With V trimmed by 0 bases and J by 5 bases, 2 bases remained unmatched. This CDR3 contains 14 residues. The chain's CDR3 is CASSESRQGTEAFF. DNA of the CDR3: TGCGCCAGCAGTGAGTCCCGACAGGGGACTGAAGCTTTCTTT.

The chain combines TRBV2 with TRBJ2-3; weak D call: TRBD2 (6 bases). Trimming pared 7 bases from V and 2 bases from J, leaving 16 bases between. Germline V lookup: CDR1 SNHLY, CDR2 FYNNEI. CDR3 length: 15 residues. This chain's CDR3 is CASKLRDWVTDTQYF. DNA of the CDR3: TGTGCCAGCAAATTAAGGGACTGGGTCACAGATACGCAGTATTTT.

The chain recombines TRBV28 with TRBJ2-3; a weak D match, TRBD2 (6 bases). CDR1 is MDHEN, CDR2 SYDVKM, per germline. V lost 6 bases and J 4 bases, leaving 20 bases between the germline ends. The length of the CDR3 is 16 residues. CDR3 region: CASSYVGRGLADTQYF. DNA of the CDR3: TGTGCCAGCAGCTACGTAGGGCGGGGCTTGGCAGATACGCAGTATTTT.

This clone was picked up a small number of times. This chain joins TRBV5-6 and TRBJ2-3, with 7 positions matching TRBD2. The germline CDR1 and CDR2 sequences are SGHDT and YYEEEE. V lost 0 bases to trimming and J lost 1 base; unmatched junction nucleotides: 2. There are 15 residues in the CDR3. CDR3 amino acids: CASSLELAGTDTQYF. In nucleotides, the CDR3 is TGTGCCAGCAGCTTGGAGCTAGCGGGCACAGATACGCAGTATTTT.

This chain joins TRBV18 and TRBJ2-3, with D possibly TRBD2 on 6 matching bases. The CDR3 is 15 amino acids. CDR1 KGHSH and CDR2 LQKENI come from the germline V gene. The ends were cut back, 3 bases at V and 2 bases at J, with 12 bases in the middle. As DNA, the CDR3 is TGTGCCAGCTCACCCTCGGGAGCCCCCACAGATACGCAGTATTTT. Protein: CASSPSGAPTDTQYF.

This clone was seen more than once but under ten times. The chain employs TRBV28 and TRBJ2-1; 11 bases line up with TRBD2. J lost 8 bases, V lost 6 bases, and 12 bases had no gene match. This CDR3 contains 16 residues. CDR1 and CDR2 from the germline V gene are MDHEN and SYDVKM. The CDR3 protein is CASSGLPLAGADEQFF. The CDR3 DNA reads TGTGCCAGCAGCGGGCTTCCACTAGCGGGAGCAGATGAGCAGTTCTTC.

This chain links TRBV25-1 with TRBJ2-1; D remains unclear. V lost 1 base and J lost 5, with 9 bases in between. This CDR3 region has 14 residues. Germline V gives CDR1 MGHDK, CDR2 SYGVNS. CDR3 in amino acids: CASSEFARDNEQFF. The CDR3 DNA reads TGTGCCAGCAGTGAATTCGCCCGGGACAATGAGCAGTTCTTC.

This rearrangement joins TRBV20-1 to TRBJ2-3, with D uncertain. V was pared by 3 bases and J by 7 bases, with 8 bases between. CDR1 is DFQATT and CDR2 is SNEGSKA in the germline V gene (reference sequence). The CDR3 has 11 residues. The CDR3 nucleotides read TGCAGTGCTAGCAACACCTATACGCAGTATTTT. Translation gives CSASNTYTQYF.

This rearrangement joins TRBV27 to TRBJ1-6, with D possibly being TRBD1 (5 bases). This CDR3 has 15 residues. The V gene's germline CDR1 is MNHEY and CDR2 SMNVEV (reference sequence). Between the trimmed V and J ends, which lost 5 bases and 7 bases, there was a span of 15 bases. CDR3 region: CASSPQGDGNSPLHF. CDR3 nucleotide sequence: TGTGCCAGCAGTCCCCAAGGGGATGGGAATTCACCCCTCCACTTT.

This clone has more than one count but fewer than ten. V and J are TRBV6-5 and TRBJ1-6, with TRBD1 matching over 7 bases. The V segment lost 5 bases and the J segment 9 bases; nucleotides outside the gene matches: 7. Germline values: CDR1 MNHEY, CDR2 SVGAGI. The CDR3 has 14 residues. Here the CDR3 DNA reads TGTGCCAGCAGTCACGACAGGGAAGGTTCACCCCTCCACTTT. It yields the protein CASSHDREGSPLHF.

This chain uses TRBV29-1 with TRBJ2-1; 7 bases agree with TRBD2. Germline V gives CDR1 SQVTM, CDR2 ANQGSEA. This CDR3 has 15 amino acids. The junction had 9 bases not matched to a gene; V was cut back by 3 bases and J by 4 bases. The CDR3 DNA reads TGCAGCGTTGAGGAGGCGGGAGCGTGGTACAATGAGCAGTTCTTC. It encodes CSVEEAGAWYNEQFF.

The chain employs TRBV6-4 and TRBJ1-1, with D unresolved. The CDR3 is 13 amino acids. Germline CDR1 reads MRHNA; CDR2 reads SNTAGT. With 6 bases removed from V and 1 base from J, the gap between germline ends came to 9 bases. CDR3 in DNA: TGTGCCAGCAGGAGGCAGCCGAACACTGAAGCTTTCTTT. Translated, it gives CASRRQPNTEAFF.

The CDR3, as DNA: TGTGCCAGCAGTGGTCTAGCGGGCCCATACAATGAGCAGTTCTTC. This sequence encodes CASSGLAGPYNEQFF. V usage is TRBV2 and J usage is TRBJ2-1, with 8 nucleotides matching TRBD2. The CDR3 contains 15 residues. V lost 4 bases, J lost 4 bases, and 6 bases stayed unmatched. CDR1 SNHLY and CDR2 FYNNEI come from the germline V gene.

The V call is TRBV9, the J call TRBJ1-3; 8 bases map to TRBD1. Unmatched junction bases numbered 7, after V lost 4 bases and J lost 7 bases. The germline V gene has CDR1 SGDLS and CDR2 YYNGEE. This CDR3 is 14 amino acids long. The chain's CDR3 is CASSPDRGGNTIYF. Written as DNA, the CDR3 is TGTGCCAGCAGCCCAGACAGGGGAGGGAACACCATATATTTT.

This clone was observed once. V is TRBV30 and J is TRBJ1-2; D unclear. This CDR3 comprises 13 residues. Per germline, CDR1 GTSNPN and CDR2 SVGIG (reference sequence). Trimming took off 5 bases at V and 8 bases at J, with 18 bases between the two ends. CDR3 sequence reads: CAWGGPSMGGYTF. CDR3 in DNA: TGTGCCTGGGGCGGGCCCTCTATGGGGGGCTACACCTTC.

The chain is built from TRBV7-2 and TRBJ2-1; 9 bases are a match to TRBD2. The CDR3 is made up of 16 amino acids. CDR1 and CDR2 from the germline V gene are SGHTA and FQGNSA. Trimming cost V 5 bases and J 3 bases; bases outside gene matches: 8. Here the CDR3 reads CASSPPPAGGYNEQFF. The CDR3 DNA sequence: TGTGCCAGCAGCCCTCCCCCAGCGGGAGGCTACAATGAGCAGTTCTTC. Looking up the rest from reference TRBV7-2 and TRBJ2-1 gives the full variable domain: GAGVSQSPSNKVTEKGKDVELRCDPISGHTALYWYRQSLGQGLEFLIYFQGNSAPDKSGLPSDRFSAERTGGSVSTLTIQRTQQEDSAVYLCASSPPPAGGYNEQFFGPGTRLTVL.

CDR3 loop: CAAGARGGYYNEQFF. The CDR3 bases are TGTGCGGCGGGTGCGCGGGGGGGATACTACAATGAGCAGTTCTTC. The genes are TRBV6-5 and TRBJ2-1; 9 bases fit TRBD2. CDR1 and CDR2 (germline): MNHEY, SVGAGI. The CDR3 sequence is 15 residues long.

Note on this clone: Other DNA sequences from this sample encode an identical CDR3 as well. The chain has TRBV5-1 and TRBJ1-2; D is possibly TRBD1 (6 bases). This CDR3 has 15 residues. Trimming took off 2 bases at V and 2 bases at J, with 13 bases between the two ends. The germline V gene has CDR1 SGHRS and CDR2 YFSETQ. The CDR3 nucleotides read TGCGCCAGCAGCTTAGGGCAGGGGACGAACTATGGCTACACCTTC. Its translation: CASSLGQGTNYGYTF.

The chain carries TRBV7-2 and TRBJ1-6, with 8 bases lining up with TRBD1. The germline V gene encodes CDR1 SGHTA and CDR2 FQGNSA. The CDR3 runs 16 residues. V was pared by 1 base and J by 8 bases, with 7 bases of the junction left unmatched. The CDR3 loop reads CASSLGVGTGYSPLHF. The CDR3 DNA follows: TGTGCCAGCAGCTTAGGAGTCGGGACAGGTTATTCACCCCTCCACTTT.

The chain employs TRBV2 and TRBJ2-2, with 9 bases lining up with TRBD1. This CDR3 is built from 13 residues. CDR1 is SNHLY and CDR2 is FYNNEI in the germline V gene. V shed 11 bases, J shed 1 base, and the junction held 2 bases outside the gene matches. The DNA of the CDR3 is TGTGCCTCGGGACAGGGGAACACCGGGGAGCTGTTTTTT. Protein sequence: CASGQGNTGELFF.

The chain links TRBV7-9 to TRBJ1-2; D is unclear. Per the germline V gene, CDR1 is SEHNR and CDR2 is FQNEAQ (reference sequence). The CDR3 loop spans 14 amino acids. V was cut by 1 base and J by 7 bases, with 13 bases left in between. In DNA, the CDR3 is TGTGCCAGCAGCTTAGGGGAGAGGGTCTCTGGCTACACCTTC. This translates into CASSLGERVSGYTF.